The clone carrying this T cell receptor beta chain was observed at least ten times. Its antigen is as yet unknown. The data were obtained in a study of T cells in Graves' hyperthyroidism and ophthalmopathy. Study results and limitations: Before onset, ophthalmopathy was predicted by the model a median 6.5 months earlier. Separation of ophthalmopathy from stable hyperthyroidism was achieved by a 13 V-J model.

Those with hyperthyroidism were 18 to 65 years old, newly diagnosed, and ill for under 2 months. The diagnoses drew upon clinical symptoms, serum thyroxine and TRAb, thyroid ultrasound and orbital computed tomography. It was RNA transcripts that yielded the amplified TCR beta CDR3 regions. Carried out on the TCR CDR3, a first-round RT-PCR used the HTBI primer set. MiXCR, run by TCRdb on the multiplex PCR reads, gives a single entry per CDR3 protein. The sample lists over 250,000 distinct CDR3 sequences; 20% to 25% were seen once. Germline V gives CDR1 LNHDA, CDR2 SQIVND (reference sequence). The CDR3 sequence is 14 residues long. V lost 7 bases, J lost 5 bases, and 10 bases stayed unmatched.

V is TRBV19 and J is TRBJ1-1; TRBD1 matches at 7 bases. This clonotype originated in a man in his forties with Graves' hyperthyroidism that later progressed to Graves' ophthalmopathy. Material for sequencing was blood. CDR3 region: CASKTGNRWTEAFF. Written as DNA, the CDR3 is TGTGCCAGTAAGACAGGGAATCGGTGGACTGAAGCTTTCTTT.